This is a list of T cell receptor beta chains from one sample in a study of blood T cell repertoires in COVID-19. Assay used: immunoSEQ multiplex PCR; TCRdb lists only in-frame clones, some missing. The data show around 130,000 clones, with under 90% seen just once and 9.5% to 15% held by the top ten. The sample taken for sequencing was peripheral blood. The origin of the receptors is a woman in her sixties or seventies with acute or convalescent COVID-19. Both conserved end residues are part of each CDR3. Not all rows give a size; the values are once, few, many and, for expanded clones, a class.

TRBV7-9	TRBJ1-1	NA	CASSLGRGIGEAFF
TRBV4-1	TRBJ1-2	NA	CASSQENIGGLHGYTF
TRBV6-6	TRBJ2-7	NA	CASSSRYEQYF
TRBV4-1	TRBJ2-1	NA	CASSQEPTADNEQFF
TRBV19	TRBJ1-2	NA	CASFGTGGYGYTF
TRBV7-2	TRBJ2-2	NA	CASSYATNTGELFF
TRBV6-1	TRBJ1-1	NA	CASSDGGTGRRTEAFF
TRBV5-4	TRBJ1-2	NA	CASGLTGTPGYTF
TRBV6-5	TRBJ1-1	once	CASLTGVEAFF
TRBV6-5	TRBJ1-6	NA	CASSDRVYNSPLHF
TRBV7-9	TRBJ2-6	NA	CASSSWETGANVLTF
TRBV6-5	TRBJ1-1	once	CASSYPGQTPNTEAFF
TRBV30	TRBJ2-2	NA	CAWSGQGPGELFF
TRBV5-1	TRBJ1-4	NA	CASSGPSGGGEKLFF
TRBV9	TRBJ2-5	NA	CASSAAGGPKETQYF
TRBV27	TRBJ1-2	NA	CATGDRFYGYTF
TRBV15	TRBJ2-3	NA	CATSRDARGKDTQYF
TRBV3-1/TRBV3-2	TRBJ1-1	NA	CASSPSGTGRPEAFF
TRBV7-9	TRBJ2-1	NA	CATHSQGGDEQFF
TRBV20-1	TRBJ1-2	NA	CSGRVADGYTF
TRBV28	TRBJ1-3	NA	CASSSNRAGNTIYF
TRBV5-1	TRBJ2-5	NA	CASSLGGQGGETQYF
TRBV5-1	TRBJ1-5	NA	CASSPRGGDNQPQHF
TRBV5-1	TRBJ1-1	few	CASRGGESNTEAFF
TRBV11-2	TRBJ1-1	NA	CASSPQGFSEAFF
TRBV28	TRBJ1-1	NA	CASSLILYGTEAFF
TRBV5-6	TRBJ2-2	NA	CASSRVAGTGELFF
TRBV7-3	TRBJ1-1	NA	CASSLYQGTEAFF
TRBV27	TRBJ1-2	NA	CASRTAHQGETGYTF
TRBV5-6	TRBJ1-3	NA	CASSFLTGGSGNTIYF
TRBV9	TRBJ1-2	NA	CASSVSENYGYTF
TRBV29-1	TRBJ1-2	NA	CSGAGLDGYTF
TRBV5-4	TRBJ1-5	once	CASSLAGQGRNQPQHF
TRBV2	TRBJ1-4	NA	CASKGTGGLGPNEKLFF
TRBV6-5	TRBJ1-6	NA	CASSSTSGPSPLHF
TRBV7-8	TRBJ2-5	NA	CASSFQGGQETQYF
TRBV30	TRBJ1-2	NA	CAWSTGYGYTF
TRBV7-3	TRBJ1-2	NA	CASSAPAGGLTF
TRBV7-7	TRBJ2-7	once	CASSLGQGIGYEQYF
TRBV28	TRBJ2-6	NA	CASRPLFWEAGANVLTF
TRBV7-2	TRBJ1-2	NA	CASSPGTETNYGYTF
TRBV11-2	TRBJ1-5	NA	CASSLAPTGAWPQHF
TRBV5-1	TRBJ1-5	NA	CASSSGTGSNQPQHF